This T cell receptor beta chain was sequenced in a study of T cell responses to AZD1222 COVID-19 vaccine. Regarding the study as a whole: At 160-218 and 743-854, vaccine-associated CD4 TCRs were dominant, and they spanned spike. Donors were chiefly white British, with a greater number of females, and clonal diversity was perhaps underestimated. Vaccination with two AZD1222 doses was followed by a rise in Spike-specific TCR breadth and depth.

V was pared by 6 bases and J by 11 bases, with 22 bases between. Germline V gene sequence: CDR1 MDHEN, CDR2 SYDVKM. The CDR3 spans 14 residues. Notes on this clone: Its antigen is as yet unknown.

Using immunoSEQ multiplex PCR, the repertoire was profiled, and TCRdb retains in-frame clones only, with some absent. This table holds around 110,000 clones, about 92% found once. The rearrangement links TRBV28 to TRBJ1-1, with a tentative D call TRBD1 (5 bases). This TCR was sampled from an adult in good health. This specimen consisted of peripheral blood, obtained on day 0 of AZD1222 vaccination. The CDR3 protein is CASRRTPGWGTAFF. CDR3 coding DNA: TGTGCCAGCAGGCGTACCCCCGGGTGGGGGACGGCTTTCTTT.